This T cell receptor (beta chain) was documented in a study of blood T cell repertoires in COVID-19. On the study more broadly: COVID-19 samples from acute and convalescent phases originated in the United States, Italy and Spain.

Only a few counts were recorded for this clone. Sequenced by immunoSEQ multiplex PCR; TCRdb stores in-frame clones only, minus some. The data show approximately 350,000 clones, about 89% seen once. In Seattle, patients joined the study during active infection and were tracked longitudinally. In germline, CDR1 is MNHEY, CDR2 SVGAGI. Deletions cut 4 bases from V and 1 base from J, with 17 bases between. CDR3 length: 16 residues. This TCR came from a woman in her 30s with COVID-19, enrolled during active disease. What was sequenced was peripheral blood. The chain is built from TRBV6-5 and TRBJ2-7, with a possible D match to TRBD2 (6 bases). The CDR3 sequence: CASSFWGGGESYEQYF. As DNA, the CDR3 is TGTGCCAGCAGTTTTTGGGGCGGCGGGGAATCCTACGAGCAGTACTTC.